This T cell receptor beta chain came from a study of T cell repertoires in cytomegalovirus infection. The wider study: CMV infection and matching HLA type were both indicated by public TCR beta signatures. Study results and caveats: In two of eight donors, the top clonotype was HLA-C-restricted CMV-specific. Accumulated public TCR beta family frequency recognized individuals carrying CMV together with the relevant HLA.

Trimming cost V 3 bases and J 7 bases, with 13 bases left between them. The CDR3 consists of 14 residues. Germline V CDR1 and CDR2: SEHNR, FQNEAQ (reference sequence). This clonotype showed up many times. Its target is unknown. One entry per CDR3 protein, called by TCRdb with MiXCR from the reads. Counted here are approximately 180,000 distinct CDR3 sequences, about 21% occurring once; the ten biggest clones make up 2.5% to 3%. The clonotype originates from a human donor in good health (CMV status not recorded). Some clones in this sample may be carry-over from other donors' samples. The sequenced sample was PBMCs. The chain is built from TRBV7-9 and TRBJ1-5; a possible D gene is TRBD1 (6 bases). For the CDR3, the DNA is TGTGCCAGCAGCTTTTCAGGGGCGGAGCAGCCCCAGCATTTT. Residues: CASSFSGAEQPQHF.